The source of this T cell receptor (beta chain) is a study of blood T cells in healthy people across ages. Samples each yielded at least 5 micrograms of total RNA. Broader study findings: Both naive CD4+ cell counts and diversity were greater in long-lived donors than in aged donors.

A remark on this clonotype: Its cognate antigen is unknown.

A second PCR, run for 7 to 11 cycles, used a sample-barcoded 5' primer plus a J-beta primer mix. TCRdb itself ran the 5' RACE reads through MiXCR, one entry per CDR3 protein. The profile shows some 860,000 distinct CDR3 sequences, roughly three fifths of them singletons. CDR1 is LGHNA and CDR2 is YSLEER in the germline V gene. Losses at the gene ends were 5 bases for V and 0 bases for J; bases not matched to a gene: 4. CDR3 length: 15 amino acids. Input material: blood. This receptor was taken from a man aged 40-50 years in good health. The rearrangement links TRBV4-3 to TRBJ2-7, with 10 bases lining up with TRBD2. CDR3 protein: CASSYGLADSYEQYF. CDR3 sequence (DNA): TGCGCCAGCAGCTATGGACTAGCGGACTCCTACGAGCAGTACTTC.